This is a list of T cell receptor beta chains from one sample in a study of PD-L1 blockade in urothelial cancer. Libraries were prepared by immunoSEQ multiplex PCR; TCRdb keeps only in-frame clonotypes and omits some of them. The table lists 95,000 or so clones, 87% of them singletons. The sample in question was PBMCs, obtained around atezolizumab (anti-PD-L1) treatment. The receptors shown here come from a man aged 55 to 70 with urothelial cancer. CDR3s include the opening cysteine and the closing phenylalanine or tryptophan. The D gene is left open where the match is weak. Size is stated for part of the rows, as once, few or many counts, or as a class when the clone is expanded.

DNA	CDR3	J	V	size	D
TGCGCCAGCAGCTTGGGCCTAGCGGGGGGGCCGTCCGAGACCCAGTACTTC	CASSLGLAGGPSETQYF	TRBJ2-5	TRBV5-1	.	TRBD2
TGTGCCAGCAGTTCCACCCCGGGTGGTAGCACTGAAGCTTTCTTT	CASSSTPGGSTEAFF	TRBJ1-1	TRBV28	.	.
TGTGCCAGCAGTGCGGGGAGCGGGGGGGAAAAACTGTTTTTT	CASSAGSGGEKLFF	TRBJ1-4	TRBV6-1	.	.
TGTGCCAGCAGCTCCCTTCAGCGAATCGCGGGTACAGATACGCAGTATTTT	CASSSLQRIAGTDTQYF	TRBJ2-3	TRBV13	.	.
TGTGCCAGCAGCCTCTTTCCTAGCGGGATCACAGATACGCAGTATTTT	CASSLFPSGITDTQYF	TRBJ2-3	TRBV7-2	once	TRBD2
TGTGCCAGCAGCGCCCCCCGGGGACACCTAAACTCTGGGGCCAACGTCCTGACTTTC	CASSAPRGHLNSGANVLTF	TRBJ2-6	TRBV21-1	.	.
TGTGCCACCGCAGGACAGGGGGCTTCCTACGAGCAGTACTTC	CATAGQGASYEQYF	TRBJ2-7	TRBV5-4	.	TRBD1
TGCGCCAGCAGCCTCCTACCGGGACAGGCGAACACCGGGGAGCTGTTTTTT	CASSLLPGQANTGELFF	TRBJ2-2	TRBV4-3	.	TRBD1
TGTGCCAGCAGCGTTCTCTATTCCACTGAAGCTTTCTTT	CASSVLYSTEAFF	TRBJ1-1	TRBV9	.	.
TGCGCCAGCAGCCAAGACGGAGGGGGCTTAGGTAATGAAAAACTGTTTTTT	CASSQDGGGLGNEKLFF	TRBJ1-4	TRBV4-1	.	TRBD1
TGTGCCAGCAGCTTAGATTCTCGGACTAGCGGGCCTGGGGCCCAGTACTTC	CASSLDSRTSGPGAQYF	TRBJ2-5	TRBV7-2	.	TRBD2
TGTGCCAGCAGCCCCGAAGCGGGGGAGCCCCAGCATTTT	CASSPEAGEPQHF	TRBJ1-5	TRBV7-9	.	.
TGTGCCATCAGCCGAGGGCAAGACACCGGGGAGCTGTTTTTT	CAISRGQDTGELFF	TRBJ2-2	TRBV10-3	.	.
TGCGCCAGCAGCCCATTCACGAGCAATGAGCAGTTCTTC	CASSPFTSNEQFF	TRBJ2-1	TRBV5-1	.	.
TGCGCCAGCAGCTCCGGGGCTAGCGGGGGGACGGAGACCCAGTACTTC	CASSSGASGGTETQYF	TRBJ2-5	TRBV5-1	.	TRBD2